A selection of T cell receptor beta chains follows, all from one sample in a study of vaccination effects on CD4 cells after COVID-19. Antigens of these TCRs are unknown. Libraries were prepared by immunoSEQ multiplex PCR; TCRdb keeps only in-frame clonotypes and omits some of them. Of over 25,000 clones listed, roughly 73% are singletons. The input for sequencing was CD4+ T cells from PBMCs cultured with HCoV-NL63 spike peptides, taken before COVID-19 vaccination. These receptors were obtained from a human donor who received a COVID-19 vaccine. Both conserved end residues are part of each CDR3.

>TRBV19
CASNVAGVNTEAFF
>TRBV28
CAGGDDPEANQPQHF
>TRBV19
CASSIDIRGASNQPQHF
>TRBV2
CASSELAVLSGNTIYF
>TRBV5-1
CASSLEGGSNQPQHF
>TRBV3-1/TRBV3-2
CASSGTGGIAKNIQYF
>TRBV5-6
CASSIQETQYF
>TRBV30
CAWSRGPRGNTEAFF
>TRBV18
CASSQTGSDTEAFF
>TRBV7-2
CASSLGWNTEAFF
>TRBV15
CATSRDDQPQHF
>TRBV6-2/TRBV6-3
CASSQQGTLHF
>TRBV10-3
CAISAGPSDRGNEQFF
>TRBV7-2
CASSLGWNQPQHF
>TRBV29-1
CSVVWTNYGYTF
>TRBV2
CATSLAGGTGELFF
>TRBV18
CASSPLQYNEQFF
>TRBV30
CAWSLTGSQPQHF
>TRBV27
CASSFQGAYGYTF
>TRBV3-1/TRBV3-2
CASSHIPGQGSGNTIYF
>TRBV7-6
CASSSGLAGGGGDTQYF
>TRBV5-6
CASSPSRGSQETQYF
>TRBV4-1
CASSQDAGTGNQPQHF
>TRBV10-3
CATGAGDAYEQYF
>TRBV6-2/TRBV6-3
CASSFPTSGLSYEQYF
>TRBV27
CASSSTTQVRPTEAFF
>TRBV7-2
CASSTDSKAYEQYF
>TRBV7-2
CASSSSGTRGEQYF
>TRBV19
CASSMVTGGTETQYF
>TRBV2
CASSEGRGGSNQPQHF
>TRBV5-8
CASGAWTVSYEQYF
>TRBV5-4
CASSLAAGGRTDTQYF
>TRBV7-9
CASSLGTTSYEQYF
>TRBV2
CASTSRRAQRPNTEAFF
>TRBV12-5
CASGHRGNYGYTF
>TRBV18
CASSPQPNSVYTEAFF
>TRBV3-1/TRBV3-2
CASSNGVRTDTQYF
>TRBV18
CASSPPSGNTEAFF
>TRBV7-8
CASSSRGGLDNEQFF
>TRBV4-3
CASSQDLAGGADTQYF